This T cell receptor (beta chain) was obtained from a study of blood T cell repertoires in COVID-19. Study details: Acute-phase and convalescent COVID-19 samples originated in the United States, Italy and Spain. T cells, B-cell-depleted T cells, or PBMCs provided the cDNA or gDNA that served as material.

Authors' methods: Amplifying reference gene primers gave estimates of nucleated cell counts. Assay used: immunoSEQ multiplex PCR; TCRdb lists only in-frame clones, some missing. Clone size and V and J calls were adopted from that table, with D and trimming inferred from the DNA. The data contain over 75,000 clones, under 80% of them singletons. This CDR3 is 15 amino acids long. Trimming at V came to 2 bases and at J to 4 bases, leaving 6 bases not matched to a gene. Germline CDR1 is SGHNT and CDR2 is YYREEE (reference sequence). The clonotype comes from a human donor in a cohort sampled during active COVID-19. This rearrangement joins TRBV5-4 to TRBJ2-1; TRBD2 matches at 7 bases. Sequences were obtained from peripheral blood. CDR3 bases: TGTGCCAGCAGCTTTGTAGCGGGCCGATACAATGAGCAGTTCTTC. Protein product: CASSFVAGRYNEQFF. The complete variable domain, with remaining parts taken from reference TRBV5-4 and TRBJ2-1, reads ETGVTQSPTHLIKTRGQQVTLRCSSQSGHNTVSWYQQALGQGPQFIFQYYREEENGRGNFPPRFSGLQFPNYSSELNVNALELDDSALYLCASSFVAGRYNEQFFGPGTRLTVL.